Below, 24 T cell receptor beta chains from the same sample are listed, as sequenced in a study of blood T cell repertoires in COVID-19. Generated by immunoSEQ multiplex PCR, the TCRdb table keeps only in-frame clones and is missing some. The sample contains 300,000 to 450,000 clones, roughly 89% of which appear only once. Source material: peripheral blood. The receptors stem from a woman aged 55-69 years with COVID-19, enrolled during active disease.

The rearrangement joins TRBV7-3 to TRBJ2-1, with 9 positions matching TRBD2. J gave up 9 bases and V 3 bases, and 3 bases lay outside the gene matches. This CDR3 is built from 13 residues. The germline V gene has CDR1 SGHTA and CDR2 FQGTGA. CDR3 in DNA: TGTGCCAGCAGCTTTTTAGCGGGGGCTGAGCAGTTCTTC. Translating gives CASSFLAGAEQFF.

Here the CDR3 reads CASSSERMGPYEQYF. The CDR3, as DNA: TGTGCCAGCAGCTCCGAGAGAATGGGCCCCTACGAGCAGTACTTC. The chain carries TRBV5-4 and TRBJ2-7; D unresolved. V lost 3 bases, J lost 2 bases, and 15 bases lay in between. The CDR3 extends over 15 amino acids. Germline assignment: CDR1 SGHNT and CDR2 YYREEE (reference sequence).

The V gene is TRBV6-5, the J gene TRBJ2-5, with TRBD1 matching over 7 bases. The CDR3 is made up of 15 amino acids. Germline V gene data show CDR1 as MNHEY and CDR2 as SVGAGI. V was pared by 5 bases and J by 7 bases, with 13 bases of the junction left unmatched. The CDR3 sequence is CASSLDRFLFGTQYF. The DNA of the CDR3 is TGTGCCAGCAGTCTGGACAGGTTCCTCTTTGGGACCCAGTACTTC.

The rearrangement joins TRBV9 to TRBJ1-3; TRBD1 aligns across 8 bases. The CDR3 consists of 15 residues. Germline V lookup: CDR1 SGDLS, CDR2 YYNGEE. J gave up 8 bases and V 0 bases, and 7 bases lay outside the gene matches. CDR3 amino acids: CASSVVPTGEDTIYF. The CDR3 DNA sequence: TGTGCCAGCAGCGTAGTTCCGACAGGGGAAGACACCATATATTTT.

The chain couples TRBV28 to TRBJ1-1; D is ambiguous. The CDR3 has 14 amino acids. V was clipped by 8 bases and J by 0 bases, with 13 bases between them. Per germline, CDR1 MDHEN and CDR2 SYDVKM. The CDR3 sequence is CASCPWQLNTEAFF. The CDR3 coding sequence is TGTGCCAGCTGCCCTTGGCAGTTGAACACTGAAGCTTTCTTT.

This chain uses TRBV25-1 with TRBJ2-2; 12 bases map to TRBD1. J gave up 7 bases and V 4 bases, and 4 bases lay outside the gene matches. Germline assignment: CDR1 MGHDK and CDR2 SYGVNS. The CDR3 contains 15 residues. CDR3 DNA: TGTGCCAGCAGTGCAGGGACAGGGGGCGTCGGGGAGCTGTTTTTT. It is translated as CASSAGTGGVGELFF.

The rearrangement uses TRBV5-6 and TRBJ2-3; weak D call: TRBD1 (6 bases). Germline V CDR1 and CDR2: SGHDT, YYEEEE. The CDR3 is made up of 13 amino acids. The V and J ends lost 2 bases and 4 bases respectively, with 8 bases between them. CDR3 sequence: CASSFSGADTQYF. In DNA form, the CDR3 reads TGTGCCAGCAGCTTTTCAGGGGCAGATACGCAGTATTTT.

This chain uses TRBV4-1 with TRBJ1-5; no clear D gene. CDR3 length: 15 residues. V lost 6 bases and J 4 bases, leaving 16 bases between the germline ends. CDR1 is MGHRA, CDR2 YSYEKL, per germline. In nucleotides, the CDR3 is TGCGCCAGCAGGGCAGGTCTCTTAGAAAATCAGCCCCAGCATTTT. It yields the protein CASRAGLLENQPQHF.

About this clone itself: This sample includes further DNA sequences coding for the same CDR3. The CDR3 sequence is CASRTGGASYEQYF. The DNA for the CDR3 is TGTGCCAGCAGGACCGGGGGGGCCAGTTACGAGCAGTACTTC. This chain connects TRBV6-5 to TRBJ2-7; 8 bases map to TRBD2. The CDR3 spans 14 residues. CDR1 is MNHEY, CDR2 SVGAGI, per germline. Trimming took 6 bases from V and 4 from J; bases not matched to a gene: 8.

This clone was counted once. The chain recombines TRBV5-1 with TRBJ2-5, with 9 bases matching TRBD2. The CDR3 is 15 residues long. V lost 2 bases and J lost 5; bases outside the gene matches: 7. Per the germline V gene, CDR1 is SGHRS and CDR2 is YFSETQ. The CDR3 DNA is TGCGCCAGCAGCTTTGGCGGGGGGGCCCCGGAGACCCAGTACTTC. The encoded protein is CASSFGGGAPETQYF.

The chain combines TRBV2 with TRBJ1-5; TRBD1 might be the D (6 bases). V was pared by 10 bases and J by 4 bases, with 14 bases between. The germline V gene encodes CDR1 SNHLY and CDR2 FYNNEI. There are 13 residues in the CDR3. The CDR3 reads CAIKGVGNQPQHF. The DNA of the CDR3 is TGTGCCATTAAGGGGGTGGGAAATCAGCCCCAGCATTTT.

The chain carries TRBV5-8 and TRBJ1-4; unclear D gene. Germline V gene sequence: CDR1 SGHTS, CDR2 YDEGEE. The CDR3 runs 14 residues. V dropped 2 bases and J dropped 4 bases, with 9 bases sitting between them. The CDR3 coding sequence is TGTGCCAGCAGCTTCGAGGGCATTAATGAAAAACTGTTTTTT. This sequence encodes CASSFEGINEKLFF.

This rearrangement joins TRBV5-1 to TRBJ1-1; TRBD1 is a possible D gene (5 bases). V shed 0 bases and J shed 5 bases, with 14 bases lying between them. Germline V gene data show CDR1 as SGHRS and CDR2 as YFSETQ. CDR3 length: 15 residues. In nucleotides, the CDR3 is TGCGCCAGCAGCTTGGCGGTCGGGGGGACTACTGAAGCTTTCTTT. Protein: CASSLAVGGTTEAFF.

This clone has only one observation. The V and J genes are TRBV30 and TRBJ1-5, with 7 bases matching TRBD1. Trimming at V came to 1 base and at J to 6 bases, leaving 3 bases not matched to a gene. CDR1 GTSNPN and CDR2 SVGIG come from the germline V gene (reference sequence). The CDR3 consists of 13 residues. CDR3: CAWSGQGGQPQHF. CDR3 sequence (DNA): TGTGCCTGGAGTGGACAGGGTGGTCAGCCCCAGCATTTT.

This sequence joins TRBV2 and TRBJ1-6, with TRBD1 as a possible D gene (5 bases). Trimming stripped 1 base from V and 9 bases from J, with 13 bases between. The CDR3 totals 15 residues. In germline, CDR1 is SNHLY, CDR2 FYNNEI. The chain's CDR3 is CASSEDDSMGSPLHF. The CDR3 DNA reads TGTGCCAGCAGTGAAGACGACAGCATGGGTTCACCCCTCCACTTT.

This sequence joins TRBV6-5 and TRBJ1-1, with D unclear. Germline V gives CDR1 MNHEY, CDR2 SVGAGI. The length of the CDR3 is 13 residues. Trimming cost V 11 bases and J 3 bases, with 16 bases left between them. DNA of the CDR3: TGTGCCGGCGGGAGGGATTGGGACACTGAAGCTTTCTTT. It encodes CAGGRDWDTEAFF.

The gene calls are TRBV2 and TRBJ2-2; 8 bases are a match to TRBD2. In germline, CDR1 is SNHLY, CDR2 FYNNEI. The CDR3 spans 14 residues. After removal of 2 bases from V and 6 bases from J, the junction contained 2 bases not matched to a gene. CDR3 sequence reads: CASSERGGSGELFF. Written as DNA, the CDR3 is TGTGCCAGCAGTGAACGGGGGGGCTCCGGGGAGCTGTTTTTT.

V usage is TRBV5-1 and J usage is TRBJ2-5; possibly TRBD2 for D (7 bases). Germline CDR1 reads SGHRS; CDR2 reads YFSETQ. V lost 5 bases to trimming and J lost 5 bases, with 16 bases between them. The CDR3 totals 14 residues. CDR3 region: CASRGRGGVETQYF. Here the CDR3 DNA reads TGCGCCAGCAGAGGGAGGGGGGGCGTTGAGACCCAGTACTTC.

V gene TRBV12-3 or TRBV12-4 combines with J gene TRBJ1-6; TRBD1 aligns across 7 bases. The V and J ends lost 6 bases and 5 bases, in that order; junction bases with no gene match: 1. This CDR3 has 13 amino acids. This CDR3 is CASRGQNNSPLHF. For the CDR3, the DNA is TGTGCCAGCAGGGGACAGAATAATTCACCCCTCCACTTT.

The V call is TRBV19, the J call TRBJ1-3; 8 bases fit TRBD1. From germline, CDR1 is LNHDA and CDR2 SQIVND (reference sequence). The CDR3 runs to 19 residues. V lost 3 bases to trimming and J lost 3 bases; unmatched junction nucleotides: 16. In DNA form, the CDR3 reads TGTGCCAGTAGTATCAGGGGGCCCGAAGCTCCGGGTGGTGGAAACACCATATATTTT. Encoded protein: CASSIRGPEAPGGGNTIYF.

This chain links TRBV7-2 with TRBJ2-7, with TRBD1 matching over 7 bases. CDR1 and CDR2 (germline): SGHTA, FQGNSA. V was clipped by 4 bases and J by 0 bases; unmatched bases: 6. The CDR3 covers 15 residues. CDR3 sequence reads: CASSYGDRPSYEQYF. As DNA, the CDR3 is TGTGCCAGCAGCTACGGGGACAGACCCTCCTACGAGCAGTACTTC.

The chain couples TRBV7-2 to TRBJ1-5, with D unclear. The CDR3 sequence is 16 residues long. V lost 1 base, J lost 4 bases, and 14 bases lay in between. Germline V gene lookup returns CDR1 SGHTA and CDR2 FQGNSA. The CDR3 loop is CASSLVPYGANQPQHF. The CDR3 coding sequence is TGTGCCAGCAGCTTAGTCCCTTACGGAGCAAATCAGCCCCAGCATTTT.

V is TRBV14 and J is TRBJ2-4; 8 bases align to TRBD1. With V trimmed by 4 bases and J by 6 bases, 14 bases remained unmatched. Germline V gene data show CDR1 as SGHDN and CDR2 as FVKESK. This CDR3 region has 17 residues. DNA for the CDR3: TGTGCCAGCAGCCTCTACTCCCATCAGGGGGCGAGAAACATTCAGTACTTC. Translating it yields CASSLYSHQGARNIQYF.

The gene calls are TRBV7-3 and TRBJ2-3, with unresolved D. The CDR3 is 15 amino acids. CDR1 SGHTA and CDR2 FQGTGA come from the germline V gene. Trimming removed 1 base from V and 1 base from J, with 9 bases in between. CDR3 nucleotides: TGTGCCAGCAGCTTAATCGGGTCGGGCACAGATACGCAGTATTTT. Protein product: CASSLIGSGTDTQYF.